This is a list of T cell receptor beta chains from one sample in a study of shared clonotypes between healthy human individuals. Produced via immunoSEQ multiplex PCR; TCRdb's table is partial and in-frame only. The table records 400,000 to 500,000 clones, 76% of them present only once. The sequencing input was PBMCs. Receptor source: a middle-aged woman in good health. Some clones in this sample may be carry-over from other donors' samples. CDR3s include the opening cysteine and the closing phenylalanine or tryptophan. A D gene is named only where the DNA matches it firmly. Clone sizes are given selectively: once, few, many, or a class where the clone is expanded.

j_call d_call clone_size v_call cdr3_aa cdr3_nt
TRBJ2-5 - - TRBV6-4 CASSASAGNQETQYF TGTGCCAGCAGTGCATCCGCAGGGAACCAAGAGACCCAGTACTTC
TRBJ2-1 TRBD2 - TRBV10-3 CAISESRLAGGNSEVYNEQFF TGTGCCATCAGTGAGAGCCGACTAGCGGGAGGGAATTCCGAGGTTTACAATGAGCAGTTCTTC
TRBJ2-3 - - TRBV5-8 CASSFGGTQYF TGTGCCAGCAGCTTCGGCGGTACGCAGTATTTT
TRBJ2-2 TRBD1 - TRBV5-1 CASSVGQFTNTGELFF TGCGCCAGCAGCGTGGGACAGTTCACGAACACCGGGGAGCTGTTTTTT
TRBJ2-7 TRBD1 - TRBV28 CASSFHSRGQDEQYF TGTGCCAGCAGTTTCCATAGCAGGGGGCAGGACGAGCAGTACTTC
TRBJ1-4 - - TRBV30 CAWRTKGEPSTNEKLFF TGTGCCTGGAGGACAAAGGGGGAACCTTCAACTAATGAAAAACTGTTTTTT
TRBJ1-2 - few TRBV4-1 CASSQELGNYGYTF TGCGCCAGCAGCCAAGAGTTAGGTAACTATGGCTACACCTTC
TRBJ2-1 TRBD2 - TRBV7-9 CASSLGSGRVNNEQFF TGTGCCAGCAGCTTAGGAAGCGGGAGGGTGAATAATGAGCAGTTCTTC
TRBJ1-2 TRBD1 once TRBV10-2 CASRADRGRSGYTF TGCGCCAGCAGAGCCGACAGGGGGCGGAGTGGCTACACCTTC
TRBJ2-7 - - TRBV2 CASSEGSIGAYEQYF TGTGCCAGCAGTGAAGGCTCAATTGGGGCCTACGAGCAGTACTTC
TRBJ1-2 - - TRBV28 CASSLEEYGYTF TGTGCCAGCAGTCTGGAAGAGTATGGCTACACCTTC
TRBJ2-5 - - TRBV5-1 CASSLVATRYQETQYF TGCGCCAGCAGCTTGGTAGCCACGCGGTACCAAGAGACCCAGTACTTC
TRBJ2-1 TRBD2 - TRBV7-6 CASSLAGLSYNEQFF TGTGCCAGCAGTTTAGCGGGTCTCTCCTACAATGAGCAGTTCTTC
TRBJ1-6 - once TRBV30 CAWSGRIRLNSPLHF TGTGCCTGGAGTGGCAGAATTCGCCTTAATTCACCCCTCCACTTT
TRBJ2-7 - - TRBV6-6 CASSYGPGDEQYF TGTGCCAGCAGTTACGGGCCAGGGGACGAGCAGTACTTC
TRBJ1-4 - - TRBV7-5 CAGGLGATNEKLFF TGTGCCGGAGGCCTGGGTGCAACTAATGAAAAACTGTTTTTT
TRBJ2-3 - - TRBV5-1 CASRLVGSLGTDTQYF TGCGCCAGCAGGCTAGTGGGCTCGTTGGGCACAGATACGCAGTATTTT
TRBJ1-2 TRBD1 - TRBV18 CASSPYGGTGGYYGYTF TGTGCCAGCTCACCATATGGAGGGACAGGGGGGTACTATGGCTACACCTTC
TRBJ1-1 - many TRBV9 CASSVDPTESTEAFF TGTGCCAGCAGCGTAGATCCTACAGAGAGCACTGAAGCTTTCTTT
TRBJ2-7 - - TRBV28 CASSQGSEEQYF TGTGCCAGCAGTCAGGGGAGTGAAGAGCAGTACTTC
TRBJ2-7 TRBD1 - TRBV5-1 CASSRGTGPSYEQYF TGCGCCAGCAGCCGCGGGACAGGGCCTTCCTACGAGCAGTACTTC
TRBJ1-5 - - TRBV7-3 CASSLLAARNQPQHF TGTGCCAGCAGCCTACTGGCAGCCCGCAATCAGCCCCAGCATTTT
TRBJ2-1 - - TRBV5-8 CASSLLLAYNEQFF TGTGCCAGCAGCTTGCTGCTAGCCTACAATGAGCAGTTCTTC
TRBJ1-4 - - TRBV5-1 CASSLGRTNEKLFF TGCGCCAGCAGCTTGGGACGGACTAATGAAAAACTGTTTTTT
TRBJ1-5 - many TRBV28 CASSLIATNSNQPQHF TGTGCCAGCAGTTTAATCGCAACTAATAGCAATCAGCCCCAGCATTTT
TRBJ2-7 TRBD2 - TRBV7-9 CASSKSGSSYEQYF TGTGCCAGCAGCAAGAGCGGGAGCTCCTACGAGCAGTACTTC